The 23 T cell receptor beta chains listed next were all sequenced from one sample in a study of blood T cell repertoires in COVID-19. The data were produced by immunoSEQ multiplex PCR, yet TCRdb's version contains in-frame clones alone and is incomplete. Of 84,000 or so clones in the sample, 70% to 90% are singletons; the top ten hold 15% to 17%. Sequencing used peripheral blood. Every receptor here comes from a woman older than 75 with acute or convalescent COVID-19.

The chain carries TRBV3-1 (or the pseudogene TRBV3-2) and TRBJ2-5; no clear D. Trimming cost V 5 bases and J 5 bases, with 15 bases left between them. CDR1 is LGHDT and CDR2 is YNNKEL in the germline V gene (reference sequence). This CDR3 is built from 14 residues. CDR3 amino acids: CASSSPVGVETQYF. The DNA of the CDR3 is TGTGCCAGCAGCTCCCCGGTGGGCGTGGAGACCCAGTACTTC.

The chain combines TRBV19 with TRBJ2-7; 8 positions match TRBD1. Germline loops: CDR1 LNHDA, CDR2 SQIVND (reference sequence). V was clipped by 6 bases and J by 0 bases; unmatched bases: 4. The CDR3 length is 14 residues. The CDR3 DNA is TGTGCCAGTAGCCCGGGACAGGACTCCTACGAGCAGTACTTC. As protein: CASSPGQDSYEQYF.

The chain links TRBV13 to TRBJ2-7, with D maybe TRBD2 (5 bases). This CDR3 has 15 residues. Trimming removed 0 bases at V and 2 bases at J, with 11 bases between. From germline, CDR1 is PRHDT and CDR2 FYEKMQ (reference sequence). The CDR3 spells CASSLGGERTYEQYF. CDR3 sequence (DNA): TGTGCCAGCAGCTTAGGCGGGGAGAGAACCTACGAGCAGTACTTC.

This chain joins TRBV5-5 and TRBJ1-3, with 8 positions matching TRBD1. J lost 7 bases, V lost 3 bases, and 9 bases had no gene match. This CDR3 is 15 amino acids long. Germline V gene lookup returns CDR1 SGHKS and CDR2 YYEKEE (reference sequence). The CDR3 loop is CASSSNDRGANTIYF. As DNA, the CDR3 is TGTGCCAGCAGCTCCAATGACAGGGGTGCCAACACCATATATTTT.

Concerning this clone: The junction departs from germline at one end; a sequencing error may be responsible. The chain is built from TRBV6-1 and TRBJ2-5, with D perhaps matching TRBD1 (6 bases). The CDR3 runs to 14 residues. The germline V gene has CDR1 MNHNS and CDR2 SASEGT. The CDR3 DNA reads as TGTGCCAGCGGTGACCTACAGGGACAAGAGACCCAGTACTTC. The encoded protein is CASGDLQGQETQYF.

The rearrangement joins TRBV18 to TRBJ1-6; D is ambiguous. The length of the CDR3 is 16 residues. CDR1 KGHSH and CDR2 LQKENI come from the germline V gene. V was clipped by 2 bases and J by 7 bases, with 15 bases between them. The CDR3: CASSPVASPGNSPLHF. The CDR3 nucleotides are TGTGCCAGCTCACCAGTCGCTTCCCCGGGGAATTCACCCCTCCACTTT.

V and J are TRBV5-8 and TRBJ1-1, with 9 bases lining up with TRBD1. This CDR3 is built from 15 residues. V dropped 0 bases and J dropped 5; count of bases not matched to a gene: 5. Germline values: CDR1 SGHTS, CDR2 YDEGEE. CDR3 amino acids: CASSLGDRVGTEAFF. CDR3 DNA sequence: TGTGCCAGCAGCTTGGGGGACAGGGTGGGAACTGAAGCTTTCTTT. The full variable domain, its missing parts supplied by reference TRBV5-8 and TRBJ1-1, is EAGVTQSPTHLIKTRGQQATLRCSPISGHTSVYWYQQALGLGLQFLLWYDEGEERNRGNFPPRFSGRQFPNYSSELNVNALELEDSALYLCASSLGDRVGTEAFFGQGTRLTVV.

This sequence joins TRBV11-2 and TRBJ2-1, with TRBD2 as a possible D gene (6 bases). With 1 base removed from V and 7 bases from J, the gap between germline ends came to 14 bases. Germline V lookup: CDR1 SGHAT, CDR2 FQNNGV. The CDR3 sequence is 15 residues long. DNA of the CDR3: TGTGCCAGCAGCTTAGTGGGGAGGAAGGTGAATGAGCAGTTCTTC. Translated: CASSLVGRKVNEQFF. Variable domain in full (rest from reference TRBV11-2 and TRBJ2-1): EAGVAQSPRYKIIEKRQSVAFWCNPISGHATLYWYQQILGQGPKLLIQFQNNGVVDDSQLPKDRFSAERLKGVDSTLKIQPAKLEDSAVYLCASSLVGRKVNEQFFGPGTRLTVL.

V is TRBV5-4 and J is TRBJ2-3, with D perhaps TRBD2 (6 bases). The V end was cut by 0 bases, the J end by 5 bases, with 19 bases between. The CDR3 consists of 17 residues. Germline V lookup: CDR1 SGHNT, CDR2 YYREEE (reference sequence). The CDR3 nucleotides read TGTGCCAGCAGCTTGGGTCCGGCGGGGACGTTGGAAGATACGCAGTATTTT. Translation gives CASSLGPAGTLEDTQYF.

The CDR3: CASSSAEADTQYF. CDR3 nucleotide sequence: TGTGCCAGCAGCTCCGCTGAGGCAGATACGCAGTATTTT. The J gene is TRBJ2-3, the V gene TRBV7-3; D not certain. CDR3 length: 13 residues. Germline lookup yields CDR1 SGHTA and CDR2 FQGTGA. V shed 4 bases and J shed 4 bases, with 9 bases lying between them.

This chain links TRBV7-9 with TRBJ1-1; tentatively, D is TRBD1 (6 bases). Trimming cost V 5 bases and J 1 base, with 14 bases left between them. Germline CDR1 SEHNR, CDR2 FQNEAQ (reference sequence). The CDR3 extends over 15 amino acids. CDR3 amino acids: CASSPLDRENTEAFF. The DNA for the CDR3 is TGTGCCAGCAGCCCACTGGACAGAGAGAACACTGAAGCTTTCTTT.

This chain uses TRBV5-1 with TRBJ2-3; D unclear. Per germline, CDR1 SGHRS and CDR2 YFSETQ. The CDR3 length is 16 residues. V was clipped by 0 bases and J by 4 bases, with 15 bases between them. CDR3 protein: CASSLDVGPSADTQYF. CDR3 coding DNA: TGCGCCAGCAGCTTGGATGTCGGTCCAAGCGCAGATACGCAGTATTTT.

This chain uses TRBV14 with TRBJ2-7; 7 nucleotides align to TRBD1. Germline V gene sequence: CDR1 SGHDN, CDR2 FVKESK. The CDR3 is 18 residues long. The V and J ends lost 1 base and 1 base, in that order; junction bases with no gene match: 13. CDR3 sequence: CASSQVARGHLGSYEQYF. In DNA, the CDR3 is TGTGCCAGCAGCCAAGTGGCTAGGGGGCATTTGGGTTCCTACGAGCAGTACTTC.

This chain connects TRBV7-9 to TRBJ1-1; 8 nucleotides align to TRBD1. CDR1 is SEHNR and CDR2 is FQNEAQ in the germline V gene (reference sequence). The CDR3 runs to 16 residues. V trimming: 4 bases; J trimming: 4 bases; junction bases outside the gene matches: 11. The CDR3 coding sequence is TGTGCCAGCAGCTCCACAGGGGGAAGGTGGATCACTGAAGCTTTCTTT. Translating it yields CASSSTGGRWITEAFF.

The chain couples TRBV10-3 to TRBJ1-2; D might be TRBD1 (6 bases). The length of the CDR3 is 14 residues. Germline V gives CDR1 ENHRY, CDR2 SYGVKD. V was cut by 6 bases and J by 8 bases, with 19 bases left in between. CDR3 residues: CAISRDRGAGGYTF. The CDR3 DNA reads as TGTGCCATCAGCCGAGATCGGGGGGCGGGAGGCTACACCTTC.

This chain connects TRBV11-3 to TRBJ1-2, with 8 bases that match TRBD1. Germline CDR1 reads SGHNT; CDR2 reads YENEEA. V shed 2 bases and J 5 bases; nucleotides not matched to a gene: 4. CDR3 length equals 14 residues. CDR3 sequence (DNA): TGTGCCAGCAGCTTAACCAGGACAGGGTATGGCTACACCTTC. Residues: CASSLTRTGYGYTF.

The rearrangement links TRBV9 to TRBJ2-7; 7 bases line up with TRBD1. CDR1 and CDR2 from the germline V gene are SGDLS and YYNGEE. V dropped 0 bases and J dropped 0; count of bases not matched to a gene: 3. This CDR3 region has 15 residues. As DNA, the CDR3 is TGTGCCAGCAGCGTAGGGGGGACAGACTCCTACGAGCAGTACTTC. This sequence encodes CASSVGGTDSYEQYF.

The chain employs TRBV6-5 and TRBJ2-7; 7 bases align to TRBD1. Looked up from germline, CDR1 is MNHEY and CDR2 is SVGAGI. Trimming at V came to 7 bases and at J to 2 bases, leaving 2 bases not matched to a gene. The CDR3 is made up of 12 amino acids. In nucleotides, the CDR3 is TGTGCCAGCAAGGGGGCCCCCTACGAGCAGTACTTC. Its translation is CASKGAPYEQYF.

This clone was picked up one time. The chain links TRBV25-1 to TRBJ1-6; 9 bases line up with TRBD1. Germline values: CDR1 MGHDK, CDR2 SYGVNS. J lost 11 bases, V lost 1 base, and 6 bases had no gene match. The CDR3 extends over 15 amino acids. CDR3 in DNA: TGTGCCAGCAGTGAATCTGGACAGGGGAAGACACCCCTCCACTTT. Translation gives CASSESGQGKTPLHF.

This chain uses TRBV28 with TRBJ2-1; 10 nucleotides line up with TRBD2. CDR1 and CDR2 from the germline V gene are MDHEN and SYDVKM. The CDR3 extends over 14 amino acids. Trimming removed 8 bases from V and 4 bases from J; junction bases left unmatched: 5. The CDR3 is CASLERGGYNEQFF. CDR3 in DNA: TGTGCCAGCCTGGAGCGGGGGGGGTACAATGAGCAGTTCTTC.

The chain employs TRBV11-2 and TRBJ2-2, with D possibly matching TRBD2 (5 bases). Trimming removed 0 bases at V and 5 bases at J, with 16 bases between. The CDR3 runs to 17 residues. Germline V gene sequence: CDR1 SGHAT, CDR2 FQNNGV. The CDR3 loop is CASSLEADLPRTGELFF. As DNA, the CDR3 is TGTGCCAGCAGCTTAGAAGCGGATCTTCCAAGGACCGGGGAGCTGTTTTTT.

CDR3 in amino acids: CASSFQGNTGELFF. The DNA for the CDR3 is TGTGCCAGCAGTTTTCAGGGGAACACCGGGGAGCTGTTTTTT. The rearrangement links TRBV9 to TRBJ2-2; the D gene is possibly TRBD1 (5 bases). The CDR3 consists of 14 residues. V lost 5 bases, J lost 1 base, and 9 bases lay in between. Germline V gene lookup returns CDR1 SGDLS and CDR2 YYNGEE.

The chain links TRBV27 to TRBJ2-1, with TRBD1 identical over 11 bases. The CDR3 loop spans 16 amino acids. Germline CDR1 and CDR2: MNHEY and SMNVEV (reference sequence). V shed 3 bases and J 7 bases; nucleotides not matched to a gene: 8. CDR3 in DNA: TGTGCCAGCAGTTTGCTAGGGACAGGGGGACAAAATGAGCAGTTCTTC. It specifies CASSLLGTGGQNEQFF.